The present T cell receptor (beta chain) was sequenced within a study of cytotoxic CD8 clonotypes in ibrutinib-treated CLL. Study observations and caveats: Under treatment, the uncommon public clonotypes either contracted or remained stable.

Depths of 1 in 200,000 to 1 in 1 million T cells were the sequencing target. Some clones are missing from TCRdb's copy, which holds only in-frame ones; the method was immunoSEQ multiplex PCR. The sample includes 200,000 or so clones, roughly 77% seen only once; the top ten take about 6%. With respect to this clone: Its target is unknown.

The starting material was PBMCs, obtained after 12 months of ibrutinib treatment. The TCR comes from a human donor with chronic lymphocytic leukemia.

The CDR3 is CAWSLLGLDLSYEQYF. DNA for the CDR3: TGTGCCTGGAGTCTCCTAGGACTAGACCTATCCTACGAGCAGTACTTC. V is TRBV30 and J is TRBJ2-7, with 7 bases that match TRBD2. Unmatched junction bases numbered 11, after V lost 2 bases and J lost 1 base. The CDR3 is 16 residues long. CDR1 GTSNPN and CDR2 SVGIG come from the germline V gene (reference sequence).